These 13 T cell receptor beta chains originate from one sample sequenced in a study of shared clonotypes between healthy human individuals. Generated by immunoSEQ multiplex PCR, the TCRdb table keeps only in-frame clones and is missing some. The table has roughly 1 million clones, about 77% seen once; the top ten hold roughly 1.5%. The sample comprised memory CD4+ T cells sorted from blood. Subset defined: CD45RA-negative fraction. The receptors here all came from a young man in good health.

The chain employs TRBV2 and TRBJ2-5, with no clear D. The CDR3 runs 13 residues. V was shortened by 4 bases and J by 1 base, with 7 bases between the two germline ends. CDR1 is SNHLY and CDR2 is FYNNEI in the germline V gene. CDR3 DNA sequence: TGTGCCAGCAGTGGGGAAACCCAAGAGACCCAGTACTTC. Its protein product is CASSGETQETQYF.

This clone was observed once. V gene TRBV7-9 combines with J gene TRBJ1-5; D perhaps matches TRBD1 (6 bases). This CDR3 has 14 residues. V was clipped by 1 base and J by 3 bases, with 7 bases between them. Per germline, CDR1 SEHNR and CDR2 FQNEAQ (reference sequence). The CDR3 DNA follows: TGTGCCAGCAGCTTAGGACAGGTCAATCAGCCCCAGCATTTT. Translated, it gives CASSLGQVNQPQHF.

The chain links TRBV7-9 to TRBJ2-6, with D perhaps matching TRBD2 (6 bases). This CDR3 has 16 residues. Germline loops: CDR1 SEHNR, CDR2 FQNEAQ (reference sequence). V was shortened by 5 bases and J by 4 bases, with 15 bases between the two germline ends. In DNA, the CDR3 is TGTGCCAGCAGCCAAGGGACTGCCGGGGGGGCCAACGTCCTGACTTTC. Translation: CASSQGTAGGANVLTF.

The chain has TRBV28 and TRBJ2-3; 10 nucleotides align to TRBD2. The CDR3 extends over 17 amino acids. The germline V gene has CDR1 MDHEN and CDR2 SYDVKM. V shed 2 bases, J shed 2 bases, and the junction held 7 bases outside the gene matches. In DNA form, the CDR3 reads TGTGCCAGCAGTTTAATGTCTAGCGGGGGAACCACAGATACGCAGTATTTT. Translation: CASSLMSSGGTTDTQYF.

This chain joins TRBV7-9 and TRBJ1-1, with TRBD1 matching over 8 bases. Germline V gene lookup returns CDR1 SEHNR and CDR2 FQNEAQ (reference sequence). The CDR3 totals 14 residues. J was trimmed by 0 bases and V by 4 bases; bases with no gene match: 1. CDR3 sequence (DNA): TGTGCCAGCAGCTGGGGACAGGTGAACACTGAAGCTTTCTTT. Translating gives CASSWGQVNTEAFF.

The chain joins TRBV7-6 to TRBJ2-7; 7 positions match TRBD1. V shed 5 bases, J shed 2 bases, and the junction held 6 bases outside the gene matches. Germline V CDR1 and CDR2: SGHVS, FNYEAQ. This CDR3 contains 14 residues. CDR3 in DNA: TGTGCCAGCAGCAGAGAAGGGGGCCCCTACGAGCAGTACTTC. It yields the protein CASSREGGPYEQYF.

This chain links TRBV5-6 with TRBJ2-1; no clear D. The CDR3 extends over 15 amino acids. The ends were cut back, 2 bases at V and 6 bases at J, with 15 bases in the middle. Germline CDR1 reads SGHDT; CDR2 reads YYEEEE. The CDR3: CASSLGIGVRNEQFF. CDR3 nucleotides: TGTGCCAGCAGCTTAGGGATCGGTGTACGCAATGAGCAGTTCTTC. The entire variable domain, with the rest obtained from reference TRBV5-6 and TRBJ2-1, is as follows: DAGVTQSPTHLIKTRGQQVTLRCSPKSGHDTVSWYQQALGQGPQFIFQYYEEEERQRGNFPDRFSGHQFPNYSSELNVNALLLGDSALYLCASSLGIGVRNEQFFGPGTRLTVL.

This clone was found a few times. This sequence joins TRBV6-4 and TRBJ1-2; 8 nucleotides match TRBD1. CDR1 is MRHNA and CDR2 is SNTAGT in the germline V gene. The CDR3 runs 13 residues. V was clipped by 6 bases and J by 3 bases; unmatched bases: 3. This CDR3 reads CASRQGADYGYTF. CDR3 DNA: TGTGCCAGCAGGCAGGGGGCGGACTATGGCTACACCTTC.

This sequence joins TRBV19 and TRBJ2-3; 10 nucleotides align to TRBD2. The germline CDR1 and CDR2 sequences are LNHDA and SQIVND (reference sequence). The CDR3 is 12 amino acids. The CDR3 loop is CGTGTSVGTQYF. The CDR3 DNA reads TGTGGCACCGGGACTAGCGTTGGTACGCAGTATTTT. Full variable domain (outside the CDR3, taken from reference TRBV19 and TRBJ2-3): DGGITQSPKYLFRKEGQNVTLSCEQNLNHDAMYWYRQDPGQGLRLIYYSQIVNDFQKGDIAEGYSVSREKKESFPLTVTSAQKNPTAFYLCGTGTSVGTQYFGPGTRLTVL.

The V gene is TRBV19, the J gene TRBJ2-7; D may be TRBD2 (6 bases). Germline CDR1 reads LNHDA; CDR2 reads SQIVND (reference sequence). The CDR3 totals 14 residues. V lost 3 bases and J 6 bases, leaving 15 bases between the germline ends. CDR3 coding DNA: TGTGCCAGTAGTATTAGGAGTGGGGAGGCCGAGCAGTACTTC. It specifies CASSIRSGEAEQYF. The complete variable domain, with remaining parts taken from reference TRBV19 and TRBJ2-7, reads DGGITQSPKYLFRKEGQNVTLSCEQNLNHDAMYWYRQDPGQGLRLIYYSQIVNDFQKGDIAEGYSVSREKKESFPLTVTSAQKNPTAFYLCASSIRSGEAEQYFGPGTRLTVT.

The rearrangement uses TRBV5-1 and TRBJ2-2; the D call may be TRBD1 or TRBD2 (6 bases each). CDR3 length equals 16 residues. Trimming stripped 4 bases from V and 5 bases from J, with 18 bases between. Germline V gives CDR1 SGHRS, CDR2 YFSETQ. The CDR3 region is CASSEFTGGGTGELFF. For the CDR3, the DNA is TGCGCCAGCAGCGAATTCACCGGGGGCGGAACCGGGGAGCTGTTTTTT.

The chain combines TRBV11-2 with TRBJ2-7, with D maybe TRBD1 (5 bases). The V end lost 1 base, the J end lost 2 bases, and 9 bases lay between the germline ends. The CDR3 runs 14 residues. The germline gives CDR1 SGHAT, CDR2 FQNNGV. This CDR3 is CASSLVGAPYEQYF. As DNA, the CDR3 is TGTGCCAGCAGCTTAGTAGGGGCCCCCTACGAGCAGTACTTC.

Remarks on this clone: Other DNA sequences in the same sample also yield this CDR3. The V and J genes are TRBV18 and TRBJ1-4; D is unresolved. The germline V gene encodes CDR1 KGHSH and CDR2 LQKENI. The length of the CDR3 is 13 residues. Trimming took 3 bases from V and 4 from J, leaving 6 bases between them. This CDR3 reads CASSPGINEKLFF. Here the CDR3 DNA reads TGTGCCAGCTCACCCGGGATTAATGAAAAACTGTTTTTT.